Listed below are T cell receptor beta chains from one sample, sequenced in a study of circulating and synovial CD4+ cells in juvenile arthritis. The assay was immunoSEQ multiplex PCR, and TCRdb's table has in-frame clones only and misses some. The data show about 32,000 clones, over 90% seen once. The sample taken for sequencing was CD4+ T cells from blood. These receptors came from a human donor with juvenile idiopathic arthritis. Both conserved end residues are trimmed from each CDR3. Each record gives: V gene, clone size, J gene, CDR3 protein. Clone size is shown for a subset of rows, as once, few, many or a class of expanded clone.

V gene: TRBV14
clone size: NA
J gene: TRBJ2-5
CDR3 protein: ASTDMGQETQY

V gene: TRBV11-1
clone size: NA
J gene: TRBJ2-7
CDR3 protein: ASSRVTGGYEQY

V gene: TRBV7-9
clone size: NA
J gene: TRBJ2-2
CDR3 protein: ASSLNNMGLDTGELF

V gene: TRBV19
clone size: NA
J gene: TRBJ1-5
CDR3 protein: ASSITGQGDQPQH

V gene: TRBV29-1
clone size: NA
J gene: TRBJ2-3
CDR3 protein: SVTSGSTDTQY

V gene: TRBV5-8
clone size: NA
J gene: TRBJ2-7
CDR3 protein: ASSQRGTGAVYEQY

V gene: TRBV5-1
clone size: NA
J gene: TRBJ2-7
CDR3 protein: ASTSTSGSYEQY

V gene: TRBV6-5
clone size: once
J gene: TRBJ2-3
CDR3 protein: ASSYSKGAADTQY

V gene: TRBV5-1
clone size: NA
J gene: TRBJ2-3
CDR3 protein: ASSLRGAGSDTQY

V gene: TRBV14
clone size: NA
J gene: TRBJ1-2
CDR3 protein: ASSQGRAANYGYT

V gene: TRBV6-5
clone size: NA
J gene: TRBJ1-1
CDR3 protein: ASSRETGGDTEAF

V gene: TRBV6-6
clone size: NA
J gene: TRBJ2-7
CDR3 protein: ASSYQAGGRSYEQY

V gene: TRBV9
clone size: NA
J gene: TRBJ2-7
CDR3 protein: ASSVGPEGYEQY

V gene: TRBV5-5
clone size: NA
J gene: TRBJ2-7
CDR3 protein: ASSLDGSYEQY

V gene: TRBV7-9
clone size: once
J gene: TRBJ2-1
CDR3 protein: ASRRGTYNEQF

V gene: TRBV7-8
clone size: NA
J gene: TRBJ1-5
CDR3 protein: ASSLGNSNQPQH

V gene: TRBV7-8
clone size: NA
J gene: TRBJ1-4
CDR3 protein: ASSLGQGNEKLF

V gene: TRBV9
clone size: NA
J gene: TRBJ2-3
CDR3 protein: ASSVSGPPTDTQY

V gene: TRBV9
clone size: NA
J gene: TRBJ1-3
CDR3 protein: ASSVAPGSGNTIY

V gene: TRBV6-5
clone size: NA
J gene: TRBJ2-7
CDR3 protein: ASKVVTGGYEQY

V gene: TRBV6-1
clone size: NA
J gene: TRBJ2-7
CDR3 protein: ASREGAGASYEQY

V gene: TRBV6-6
clone size: NA
J gene: TRBJ1-1
CDR3 protein: ASGATSETAEAF

V gene: TRBV29-1
clone size: NA
J gene: TRBJ2-7
CDR3 protein: SVVRDWNEQY

V gene: TRBV5-1
clone size: NA
J gene: TRBJ2-1
CDR3 protein: ASGQSGLAGGQTQF

V gene: TRBV10-2
clone size: NA
J gene: TRBJ2-2
CDR3 protein: ASSEELAGPTGELF

V gene: TRBV4-3
clone size: NA
J gene: TRBJ2-2
CDR3 protein: ASSQVPSGGRTGELF

V gene: TRBV18
clone size: NA
J gene: TRBJ2-5
CDR3 protein: ASSPRGPQETQY

V gene: TRBV27
clone size: NA
J gene: TRBJ2-7
CDR3 protein: ASSPAGRGYEQY

V gene: TRBV7-2
clone size: NA
J gene: TRBJ1-1
CDR3 protein: ASSPWRGRLDTEAF

V gene: TRBV7-2
clone size: once
J gene: TRBJ1-6
CDR3 protein: ASSLDRGGNSPLH

V gene: TRBV9
clone size: NA
J gene: TRBJ1-1
CDR3 protein: ASSVDGRDTEAF

V gene: TRBV19
clone size: NA
J gene: TRBJ1-1
CDR3 protein: ASIPDRVTEAF

V gene: TRBV6-6
clone size: NA
J gene: TRBJ2-2
CDR3 protein: ASSYDRGATGELF

V gene: TRBV6-1
clone size: NA
J gene: TRBJ1-1
CDR3 protein: ASSRYTEAF

V gene: TRBV18
clone size: NA
J gene: TRBJ1-3
CDR3 protein: ASSTGTGASGNTIY

V gene: TRBV7-7
clone size: once
J gene: TRBJ1-4
CDR3 protein: ASSSGRMGSQNEKLF

V gene: TRBV4-2
clone size: NA
J gene: TRBJ2-7
CDR3 protein: ASSQEAWGLAGGPYEQY

V gene: TRBV7-9
clone size: NA
J gene: TRBJ2-7
CDR3 protein: ASSSASSGGSYEQY

V gene: TRBV6-1
clone size: NA
J gene: TRBJ1-5
CDR3 protein: ASTPRGDSNQPQH

V gene: TRBV28
clone size: NA
J gene: TRBJ2-1
CDR3 protein: ASSQTSGDHNEQF

V gene: TRBV7-2
clone size: NA
J gene: TRBJ2-1
CDR3 protein: ASSIGGFEQF

V gene: TRBV30
clone size: NA
J gene: TRBJ1-5
CDR3 protein: AWSVGQGYQPQH

V gene: TRBV28
clone size: NA
J gene: TRBJ1-4
CDR3 protein: ASSFRGPNEKLF

V gene: TRBV5-1
clone size: NA
J gene: TRBJ2-5
CDR3 protein: ASSKPGQGAGETQY

V gene: TRBV20-1
clone size: NA
J gene: TRBJ2-7
CDR3 protein: SAGAVYEQY

V gene: TRBV5-6
clone size: NA
J gene: TRBJ2-7
CDR3 protein: ASSLGHLSSYEQY

V gene: TRBV11-3
clone size: NA
J gene: TRBJ1-1
CDR3 protein: ASTPLGGGFATEAF

V gene: TRBV7-9
clone size: NA
J gene: TRBJ1-1
CDR3 protein: ASSPYRGKGQLNTEAF

V gene: TRBV7-2
clone size: NA
J gene: TRBJ2-5
CDR3 protein: ASSLVGTGRQETQY